This T cell receptor (beta chain) appears in the sequencing data of a study of response to subunit inactivated influenza vaccine. Findings of the study overall: Authors suggested each seasonal influenza vaccination recruits few new T cells.

CDR3 length: 15 residues. Germline-derived CDR1 and CDR2 are SQVTM and ANQGSEA. The junction had 9 bases not matched to a gene; V was cut back by 1 base and J by 6 bases. TCRdb re-called the RT-PCR reads through MiXCR, storing one row per CDR3 protein. The table records 630,000 or so distinct CDR3 sequences, 15% to 19% of them present only once. Worth noting for this clonotype: The antigen is not known.

V usage is TRBV29-1 and J usage is TRBJ2-3; TRBD2 agrees at 8 bases. The clonotype originates from a man aged 45-65 years who received an inactivated influenza vaccine. The sequencing used PBMCs from blood, collected approximately 12 days after vaccination. This CDR3 is CSVEVPPGGSDTQYF. The CDR3 coding sequence is TGCAGCGTTGAAGTACCGCCGGGGGGGAGCGATACGCAGTATTTT.